Below, 14 T cell receptor beta chains from the same sample are listed, as sequenced in a study of blood T cell repertoires in COVID-19. Repertoires were generated with immunoSEQ multiplex PCR, while TCRdb's copy carries only in-frame clones and drops some. The table records under 200,000 clones, over 75% of them present only once. The sequencing sample was made of PBMCs or T cells enriched from blood (not recorded which). All receptors come from a man aged 50 or older who had recovered from COVID-19.

The chain recombines TRBV6-2 or TRBV6-3 with TRBJ1-6; D is uncertain. Germline values: CDR1 MNHEY, CDR2 SVGEGT. With 6 bases removed from V and 19 bases from J, the gap between germline ends came to 22 bases. The length of the CDR3 is 13 residues. This CDR3 reads CASSLSGSGPAHF. The CDR3 DNA is TGTGCCAGCAGCCTCTCGGGTAGCGGACCCGCTCACTTT.

This clone was found once. The chain recombines TRBV6-1 with TRBJ1-3; 7 bases fit TRBD1. Germline V gives CDR1 MNHNS, CDR2 SASEGT. The V segment lost 3 bases and the J segment 1 base; nucleotides outside the gene matches: 3. The CDR3 spans 15 residues. The CDR3: CASSDGTASGNTIYF. The CDR3 bases are TGTGCCAGCAGTGACGGGACAGCTTCTGGAAACACCATATATTTT.

V and J are TRBV2 and TRBJ1-4; D might be TRBD1 (5 bases). There are 14 residues in the CDR3. Germline V CDR1 and CDR2: SNHLY, FYNNEI. V was shortened by 9 bases and J by 2 bases, with 13 bases between the two germline ends. The CDR3 DNA reads as TGTGCCAGTACACGGACACCGACTAATGAAAAACTGTTTTTT. It encodes CASTRTPTNEKLFF.

The chain carries TRBV28 and TRBJ1-4, with 9 bases that match TRBD1. The germline gives CDR1 MDHEN, CDR2 SYDVKM. The CDR3 has 14 residues. Germline trimming cut 4 bases from V and 8 bases from J; bases unmatched to any gene: 5. The CDR3 reads CASSSQGAGEKLFF. Here the CDR3 DNA reads TGTGCCAGCAGTTCACAGGGGGCAGGAGAAAAACTGTTTTTT.

The gene calls are TRBV9 and TRBJ2-5; TRBD1 matches at 8 bases. CDR3 length equals 15 residues. Trimming cost V 2 bases and J 1 base; bases outside gene matches: 4. CDR1 and CDR2 (germline): SGDLS, YYNGEE. CDR3 nucleotide sequence: TGTGCCAGCAGCGTGGGGGACAGGCCCCAAGAGACCCAGTACTTC. Translating gives CASSVGDRPQETQYF.

This sequence joins TRBV5-1 and TRBJ2-3; 8 bases are a match to TRBD1. Germline CDR1 is SGHRS and CDR2 is YFSETQ. The CDR3 consists of 15 residues. Trimming removed 4 bases from V and 4 bases from J; junction bases left unmatched: 8. CDR3 DNA: TGCGCCAGCAGCCCCGGGACAGGATCGCCAGATACGCAGTATTTT. It codes for CASSPGTGSPDTQYF. The full variable domain, in which reference TRBV5-1 and TRBJ2-3 provide the parts outside the CDR3, is KAGVTQTPRYLIKTRGQQVTLSCSPISGHRSVSWYQQTPGQGLQFLFEYFSETQRNKGNFPGRFSGRQFSNSRSEMNVSTLELGDSALYLCASSPGTGSPDTQYFGPGTRLTVL.

The chain couples TRBV18 to TRBJ1-3, with D possibly matching TRBD1 (5 bases). The CDR3 runs to 16 residues. Trimming removed 3 bases at V and 0 bases at J, with 12 bases between. Germline loops: CDR1 KGHSH, CDR2 LQKENI. The CDR3 DNA reads as TGTGCCAGCTCACCCTGGCAGGGCTCCTCTGGAAACACCATATATTTT. It yields the protein CASSPWQGSSGNTIYF.

The chain joins TRBV2 to TRBJ2-5; 9 positions agree with TRBD2. After removal of 5 bases from V and 5 bases from J, the junction contained 3 bases not matched to a gene. This CDR3 has 13 residues. The germline V gene has CDR1 SNHLY and CDR2 FYNNEI. CDR3 sequence reads: CASSFGTSETQYF. CDR3 in DNA: TGTGCCAGCAGTTTCGGGACTAGCGAGACCCAGTACTTC.

The chain carries TRBV6-1 and TRBJ2-4; 9 bases line up with TRBD2. Germline V gene data show CDR1 as MNHNS and CDR2 as SASEGT. The trim removed 4 bases at V and 0 bases at J, leaving 7 bases unmatched. The CDR3 is made up of 17 amino acids. CDR3 DNA: TGTGCCAGCAGTGTGGGGGCGGGAGGGGTAGCCAAAAACATTCAGTACTTC. Translation gives CASSVGAGGVAKNIQYF.

This sequence joins TRBV5-1 and TRBJ2-1, with 9 bases matching TRBD2. Trimming took 0 bases from V and 7 from J; bases not matched to a gene: 8. CDR3 size: 16 residues. Germline V lookup: CDR1 SGHRS, CDR2 YFSETQ. The CDR3 loop reads CASSLVGLAGLNEQFF. As DNA, the CDR3 is TGCGCCAGCAGCTTGGTAGGGCTAGCGGGATTGAATGAGCAGTTCTTC.

The chain links TRBV28 to TRBJ1-2; 8 bases line up with TRBD1. Germline assignment: CDR1 MDHEN and CDR2 SYDVKM. The V gene end was trimmed by 10 bases and the J gene end by 0 bases; junction bases not matched to a gene: 4. The CDR3 is 13 residues long. The CDR3 DNA reads as TGTGCCATTTCGACAGGGGCTAACTATGGCTACACCTTC. It is translated as CAISTGANYGYTF.

The CDR3 DNA follows: TGTGCCAGCAGTTACCCGGGGACAGGGGGAAGCCTTACCTTC. This gives the protein CASSYPGTGGSLTF. The J gene is TRBJ1-2, the V gene TRBV6-5; 11 bases are a match to TRBD1. The germline CDR1 and CDR2 sequences are MNHEY and SVGAGI. The CDR3 has 14 residues. The ends lost 2 bases at V and 14 bases at J; junction bases unmatched: 10.

V gene TRBV7-3 combines with J gene TRBJ2-7; D remains unclear. CDR3 length equals 11 residues. Germline CDR1 is SGHTA and CDR2 is FQGTGA. The germline V and J ends were trimmed by 5 bases and 10 bases, with 12 bases remaining between them. The CDR3 here is CASSRLPAQYF. In DNA, the CDR3 is TGTGCCAGCAGCCGACTTCCGGCACAGTACTTC.

The rearrangement joins TRBV20-1 to TRBJ1-4, with D uncertain. CDR1 DFQATT and CDR2 SNEGSKA come from the germline V gene (reference sequence). V was cut by 5 bases and J by 8 bases, with 9 bases left in between. The CDR3 is 11 amino acids. CDR3 in DNA: TGCAGTGCTCTCCAGGCGGAAAAACTGTTTTTT. Its protein is CSALQAEKLFF.